This T cell receptor (beta chain) was identified in a study of blood T cell repertoires in COVID-19. Data came from immunoSEQ multiplex PCR; TCRdb stores just in-frame clones and leaves some out. This table has some 300,000 clones, approximately 86% appearing once. The germline V gene encodes CDR1 LNHDA and CDR2 SQIVND (reference sequence). The CDR3 is made up of 13 amino acids. The V end lost 9 bases, the J end lost 0 bases, and 12 bases lay between the germline ends. This sequence joins TRBV19 and TRBJ2-7; no definite D call. Sequencing input: peripheral blood. The clonotype originates from a woman aged 70-85 years with COVID-19, enrolled during active disease. The CDR3 sequence: CARSEASSYEQYF. The CDR3 DNA follows: TGTGCCAGGTCCGAGGCGAGCTCCTACGAGCAGTACTTC.